A selection of T cell receptor beta chains follows, all from one sample in a study of preoperative IRX-2 immunotherapy in early breast cancer. Sequencing used immunoSEQ multiplex PCR; TCRdb keeps in-frame clones, though not all of them. Among around 88,000 clones listed, just over 85% were seen once. The source was tumor tissue, collected after IRX-2 immunotherapy. These receptors were obtained from a human donor with breast cancer. The CDR3 runs from the conserved cysteine through the conserved F or W. The D gene is left open where the match is weak. Clone size, where shown, is once, few, many, or a class for clones that have expanded.

v_call: TRBV11-3
j_call: TRBJ2-1
clone_size: few
d_call: .
cdr3_aa: CASSSRHLYNEQFF
cdr3_nt: TGTGCCAGCAGCTCCCGACATCTCTACAATGAGCAGTTCTTC

v_call: TRBV18
j_call: TRBJ1-5
clone_size: .
d_call: .
cdr3_aa: CASSQGGVNQPQHF
cdr3_nt: TGTGCCAGCTCACAGGGAGGGGTAAATCAGCCCCAGCATTTT

v_call: TRBV5-1
j_call: TRBJ2-1
clone_size: .
d_call: .
cdr3_aa: CASSLEGGPYNEQFF
cdr3_nt: TGCGCCAGCAGCTTGGAGGGCGGTCCCTACAATGAGCAGTTCTTC

v_call: TRBV11-3
j_call: TRBJ1-3
clone_size: .
d_call: .
cdr3_aa: CASSLGDSGNTIYF
cdr3_nt: TGTGCCAGCAGCTTAGGGGACTCTGGAAACACCATATATTTT

v_call: TRBV6-8
j_call: TRBJ1-5
clone_size: .
d_call: .
cdr3_aa: CASSTTGNQPQHF
cdr3_nt: TGTGCCAGCAGTACAACGGGGAATCAGCCCCAGCATTTT

v_call: TRBV19
j_call: TRBJ2-1
clone_size: .
d_call: TRBD2
cdr3_aa: CASRARGRFNEQFF
cdr3_nt: TGTGCCAGTAGGGCTCGCGGGAGGTTCAATGAGCAGTTCTTC

v_call: TRBV10-2
j_call: TRBJ2-1
clone_size: few
d_call: .
cdr3_aa: CASSEFKNEQFF
cdr3_nt: TGCGCCAGCAGTGAGTTTAAGAATGAGCAGTTCTTC

v_call: TRBV6-8
j_call: TRBJ2-7
clone_size: .
d_call: .
cdr3_aa: CASSYSGPGIEQYF
cdr3_nt: TGTGCCAGCAGTTACTCTGGGCCCGGGATCGAGCAGTACTTC

v_call: TRBV12-5
j_call: TRBJ1-3
clone_size: .
d_call: .
cdr3_aa: CASGLSSGNTIYF
cdr3_nt: TGTGCTAGTGGTCTTTCCTCTGGAAACACCATATATTTT

v_call: TRBV30
j_call: TRBJ1-1
clone_size: few
d_call: .
cdr3_aa: CAWSKAGSLRSEAFF
cdr3_nt: TGTGCCTGGAGTAAGGCAGGGTCCCTTAGGTCGGAAGCTTTCTTT

v_call: TRBV29-1
j_call: TRBJ2-7
clone_size: .
d_call: TRBD1
cdr3_aa: CSVTGEPFLEQYF
cdr3_nt: TGCAGCGTAACAGGGGAGCCCTTCCTCGAGCAGTACTTC

v_call: TRBV28
j_call: TRBJ2-3
clone_size: once
d_call: TRBD1
cdr3_aa: CASTGTGGAYTQYF
cdr3_nt: TGTGCCAGTACCGGGACAGGGGGCGCATATACGCAGTATTTT

v_call: TRBV12-5
j_call: TRBJ1-5
clone_size: .
d_call: .
cdr3_aa: CASGLVGKREHQPQHF
cdr3_nt: TGTGCTAGTGGTTTGGTAGGGAAAAGGGAGCATCAGCCCCAGCATTTT

v_call: TRBV18
j_call: TRBJ1-1
clone_size: .
d_call: .
cdr3_aa: CASSPGGQGTEAFF
cdr3_nt: TGTGCCAGCTCACCGGGGGGGCAAGGCACTGAAGCTTTCTTT

v_call: TRBV19
j_call: TRBJ2-3
clone_size: .
d_call: TRBD2
cdr3_aa: CASSTGLVTDTQYF
cdr3_nt: TGTGCCAGTAGTACGGGACTAGTGACAGATACGCAGTATTTT

v_call: TRBV28
j_call: TRBJ1-2
clone_size: .
d_call: .
cdr3_aa: CASSSTGGGRPNYGYTF
cdr3_nt: TGTGCCAGCAGTTCAACGGGAGGGGGGCGACCTAACTATGGCTACACCTTC

v_call: TRBV6-8
j_call: TRBJ1-6
clone_size: .
d_call: TRBD1
cdr3_aa: CAIRDRGDSPLHF
cdr3_nt: TGTGCCATCAGAGACAGGGGGGATTCACCCCTCCACTTT

v_call: TRBV5-1
j_call: TRBJ1-3
clone_size: .
d_call: .
cdr3_aa: CASSPQVREGNTIYF
cdr3_nt: TGCGCCAGCAGCCCCCAGGTCCGGGAAGGAAACACCATATATTTT

v_call: TRBV19
j_call: TRBJ2-7
clone_size: .
d_call: .
cdr3_aa: CASSDPGTGSSYEQYF
cdr3_nt: TGTGCCAGTAGCGATCCCGGGACGGGAAGCTCCTACGAGCAGTACTTC

v_call: TRBV28
j_call: TRBJ1-2
clone_size: .
d_call: .
cdr3_aa: CASRPAKGGGYTF
cdr3_nt: TGTGCCAGCAGACCTGCTAAGGGAGGTGGCTACACCTTC

v_call: TRBV6-8
j_call: TRBJ1-5
clone_size: .
d_call: TRBD1
cdr3_aa: CASHGQGRNQPQHF
cdr3_nt: TGTGCCAGCCACGGACAGGGAAGAAATCAGCCCCAGCATTTT